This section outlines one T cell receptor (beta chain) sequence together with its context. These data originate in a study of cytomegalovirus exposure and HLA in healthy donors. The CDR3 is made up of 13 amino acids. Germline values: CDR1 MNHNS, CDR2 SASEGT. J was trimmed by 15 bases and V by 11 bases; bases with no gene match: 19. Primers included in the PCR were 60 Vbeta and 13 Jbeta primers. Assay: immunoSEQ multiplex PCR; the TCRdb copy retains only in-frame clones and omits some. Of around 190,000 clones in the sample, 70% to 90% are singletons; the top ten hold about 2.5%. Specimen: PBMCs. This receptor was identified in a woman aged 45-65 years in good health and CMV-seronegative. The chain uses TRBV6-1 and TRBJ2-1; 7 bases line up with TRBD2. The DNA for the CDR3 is TGTGCCGCCAGACTAGCCGCCCTCAGCCAAGGGTTCTTC. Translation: CAARLAALSQGFF.